The 13 T cell receptor beta chains reported below all come from one sample, sequenced in a study of T cells in Graves' hyperthyroidism and ophthalmopathy. Regions amplified from RNA transcripts were the TCR beta CDR3 regions. An initial round of RT-PCR targeting the TCR CDR3 relied on the HTBI primer set. A single record per CDR3 protein comes from TCRdb applying MiXCR to the multiplex PCR reads. The sample holds approximately 600,000 distinct CDR3 sequences, around 20% seen once. The source material was blood. These receptors all stem from a man aged 25-45 years with Graves' ophthalmopathy.

This clonotype has just one count. The rearrangement uses TRBV24-1 and TRBJ1-5, with a tentative D call TRBD1 (6 bases). Germline-derived CDR1 and CDR2 are KGHDR and SFDVKD. The V end was cut by 5 bases, the J end by 7 bases, with 11 bases between. There are 13 residues in the CDR3. The CDR3 sequence: CATSVGGGQPQHF. Written as DNA, the CDR3 is TGTGCCACCAGTGTGGGGGGGGGCCAGCCCCAGCATTTT.

The chain uses TRBV28 and TRBJ2-5; TRBD2 is a possible D gene (6 bases). V lost 1 base, J lost 1 base, and 10 bases lay in between. CDR3 length: 15 residues. Germline values: CDR1 MDHEN, CDR2 SYDVKM. In DNA, the CDR3 is TGTGCCAGCAGTTTATCGGTAGCGGTCCAAGAGACCCAGTACTTC. Its translation is CASSLSVAVQETQYF.

This clonotype was counted ten times or more. The gene calls are TRBV18 and TRBJ2-4, with D hard to call. Germline V gives CDR1 KGHSH, CDR2 LQKENI. V lost 0 bases, J lost 8 bases, and 8 bases lay in between. The CDR3 runs 13 residues. Written as DNA, the CDR3 is TGTGCCAGCTCACCACCCAGTGTCGACATTCAGTACTTC. Translated: CASSPPSVDIQYF.

This chain joins TRBV20-1 and TRBJ2-7; TRBD2 matches 9 bases. CDR1 and CDR2 (germline): DFQATT, SNEGSKA (reference sequence). The ends lost 1 base at V and 6 bases at J; junction bases unmatched: 13. This CDR3 comprises 16 residues. The CDR3 is CSARGSFWAGGSEQYF. For the CDR3, the DNA is TGCAGTGCTAGAGGGTCGTTTTGGGCGGGAGGGTCCGAGCAGTACTTC.

V gene TRBV5-1 combines with J gene TRBJ2-5; the D is unclear. The germline V gene encodes CDR1 SGHRS and CDR2 YFSETQ. The CDR3 contains 14 residues. Trimming stripped 0 bases from V and 1 base from J, with 7 bases between. The CDR3 loop reads CASSLANPQETQYF. The CDR3 DNA reads as TGCGCCAGCAGCTTGGCCAACCCCCAAGAGACCCAGTACTTC.

This clonotype showed up many times. This chain joins TRBV28 and TRBJ1-2, with D uncertain. The CDR3 has 16 residues. Germline values: CDR1 MDHEN, CDR2 SYDVKM. The V end lost 2 bases, the J end lost 4 bases, and 17 bases lay between the germline ends. CDR3 DNA: TGTGCCAGCAGTTTAAGCGCGGTGAACCGGGCCTATGGCTACACCTTC. Translation: CASSLSAVNRAYGYTF.

At least ten counts were recorded for this clonotype. The chain joins TRBV11-2 to TRBJ2-3, with TRBD2 matching 8 bases. From germline, CDR1 is SGHAT and CDR2 FQNNGV. The V gene end was trimmed by 2 bases and the J gene end by 1 base; junction bases not matched to a gene: 8. The CDR3 runs 17 residues. CDR3 nucleotides: TGTGCCAGCAGCTTATTGCCGGGGGGGGATGGCACAGATACGCAGTATTTT. Encoded protein: CASSLLPGGDGTDTQYF.

The chain combines TRBV12-3 or TRBV12-4 with TRBJ1-4, with TRBD1 matching 7 bases. There are 15 residues in the CDR3. Unmatched junction bases numbered 10, after V lost 5 bases and J lost 7 bases. As DNA, the CDR3 is TGTGCCAGCAGTCTTGGACAGGCGGGAGTTGAAAAACTGTTTTTT. This gives the protein CASSLGQAGVEKLFF.

J is TRBJ2-3 and V is TRBV28, with TRBD2 matching over 14 bases. The CDR3 covers 12 residues. Unmatched junction bases numbered 4, after V lost 8 bases and J lost 12 bases. Germline V gene data show CDR1 as MDHEN and CDR2 as SYDVKM. The CDR3 bases are TGTGCCAGCTCGACTAGCGGGAGGGACCAGTATTTT. This sequence encodes CASSTSGRDQYF.

This clonotype was counted only a few times. The chain is built from TRBV29-1 and TRBJ1-2; 7 bases match TRBD1. V trimming: 5 bases; J trimming: 4 bases; junction bases outside the gene matches: 7. This CDR3 has 13 amino acids. Germline CDR1 is SQVTM and CDR2 is ANQGSEA. CDR3 nucleotides: TGCAGCGTTAATGACAGGGACCGCTATGGCTACACCTTC. It specifies CSVNDRDRYGYTF.

Concerning this clonotype itself: The junction does not match germline at one end; this may be a read error. This chain connects TRBV19 to TRBJ1-2, with D possibly matching TRBD1 (5 bases). The CDR3 is made up of 14 amino acids. Germline V gives CDR1 LNHDA, CDR2 SQIVND (reference sequence). This CDR3 reads CASSGHRDGYSYTF. The CDR3 DNA reads TGTGCCAGTAGTGGACACCGGGACGGCTATAGCTACACCTTC.

This clonotype was counted between two and nine times. This chain links TRBV11-2 with TRBJ2-7, with 10 bases identical to TRBD2. This CDR3 comprises 19 residues. The J segment lost 5 bases and the V segment lost 1 base, leaving 17 bases of the junction unmatched. From germline, CDR1 is SGHAT and CDR2 FQNNGV. CDR3 coding DNA: TGTGCCAGCAGCTTAGGTCTAGCGGGGGATGGCCCTTTTTTTGACGAGCAGTACTTC. Translating it yields CASSLGLAGDGPFFDEQYF.

V usage is TRBV7-6 and J usage is TRBJ2-1; 12 bases fit TRBD2. J lost 7 bases, V lost 4 bases, and 8 bases had no gene match. The V gene's germline CDR1 is SGHVS and CDR2 FNYEAQ. This CDR3 contains 16 residues. The CDR3 is CASSSLAGGPRNEQFF. The DNA for the CDR3 is TGTGCCAGCAGCTCGCTAGCGGGAGGGCCTAGAAATGAGCAGTTCTTC.